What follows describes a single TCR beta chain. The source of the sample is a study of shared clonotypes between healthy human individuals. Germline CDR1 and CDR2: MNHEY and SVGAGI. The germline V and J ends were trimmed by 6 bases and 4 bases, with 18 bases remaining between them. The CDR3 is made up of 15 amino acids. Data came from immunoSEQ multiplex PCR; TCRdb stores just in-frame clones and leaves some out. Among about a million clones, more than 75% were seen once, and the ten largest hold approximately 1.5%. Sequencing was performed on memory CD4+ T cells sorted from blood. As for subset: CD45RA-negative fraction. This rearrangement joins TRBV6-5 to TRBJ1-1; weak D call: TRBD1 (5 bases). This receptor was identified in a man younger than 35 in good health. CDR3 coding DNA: TGTGCCAGCAGCGGGGGACTCGGTAGGGGCACTGAAGCTTTCTTT. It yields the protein CASSGGLGRGTEAFF.